This T cell receptor beta chain was recorded in a study of T-cell memory formation after mild COVID-19. TCRdb re-called the 5' RACE reads with MiXCR, one entry per CDR3 protein. The table has a few hundred thousand distinct CDR3 sequences, approximately 15% seen once; the top ten hold 20% to 25%. In this sample, this clonotype turned up a few times. The V and J ends lost 8 bases and 8 bases, in that order; junction bases with no gene match: 10. The CDR3 loop spans 14 amino acids. The germline gives CDR1 MNHEY, CDR2 SVGEGT. The clonotype was recovered from a man aged 18 to 35 who had mild COVID-19 (a few samples of this study predate the infection). Cell type and time point are not known. The V call is TRBV6-2 or TRBV6-3, the J call TRBJ2-3; 10 bases line up with TRBD2. Specimen: PBMCs or a T cell subset sorted from them (not recorded which). In DNA form, the CDR3 reads TGTGCCAGCTCCTCTAGCGGGGGTGATGCTACGCAGTATTTT. Its translation is CASSSSGGDATQYF.